The 9 T cell receptor beta chains presented below share a single source sample, sequenced in a study of T cell repertoires in cytomegalovirus infection. TCRdb reprocessed the reads with MiXCR, giving one entry per CDR3 protein. The sample shows approximately 150,000 distinct CDR3 sequences, roughly a fifth of them seen only once. These receptors lack a known antigen. Sample: CD8+ T cells from cultured PBMCs, taken from culture after CMV antigen stimulation. The receptor set was obtained from a human donor in good health (CMV status not recorded). Some clones in this sample may be carry-over from other donors' samples.

The sample holds many counts of this clonotype. The CDR3 sequence: CASSVIRGSNQPQHF. The CDR3 bases are TGTGCCAGCAGTGTTATCAGGGGAAGCAATCAGCCCCAGCATTTT. The chain is built from TRBV6-1 and TRBJ1-5; D perhaps matches TRBD1 (6 bases). Germline CDR1 is MNHNS and CDR2 is SASEGT. This CDR3 spans 15 amino acids. The ends were cut back, 4 bases at V and 1 base at J, with 11 bases in the middle.

The V and J genes are TRBV7-9 and TRBJ2-7, with no clear D. Per germline, CDR1 SEHNR and CDR2 FQNEAQ (reference sequence). Trimming pared 5 bases from V and 6 bases from J, leaving 11 bases between. The CDR3 sequence is 12 residues long. The CDR3 nucleotides are TGTGCCAGCAGCCCTGGACCAGGCGAGCAGTACTTC. Translation gives CASSPGPGEQYF.

This clonotype has more than one count but fewer than ten. The CDR3 bases are TGCGCCAGCAGCCTGGCCGACAGTATTAATCAGCCCCAGCATTTT. Translated: CASSLADSINQPQHF. The chain links TRBV4-3 to TRBJ1-5; D possibly corresponds to TRBD1 (5 bases). V was pared by 4 bases and J by 4 bases, with 14 bases between. Germline V gene data show CDR1 as LGHNA and CDR2 as YSLEER. This CDR3 region has 15 residues.

A single count supports this clonotype. The CDR3 loop is CASSSRAQGPYEQYF. CDR3 coding DNA: TGCGCCAGCAGTAGTAGGGCACAGGGCCCTTACGAGCAGTACTTC. This chain uses TRBV4-1 with TRBJ2-7; a weak D match, TRBD1 (6 bases). This CDR3 contains 15 residues. With 6 bases removed from V and 4 bases from J, the gap between germline ends came to 19 bases. CDR1 is MGHRA, CDR2 YSYEKL, per germline.

The V gene is TRBV7-9, the J gene TRBJ2-1; TRBD2 agrees at 10 bases. This CDR3 has 16 amino acids. Trimming at V came to 5 bases and at J to 6 bases, leaving 10 bases not matched to a gene. Per the germline V gene, CDR1 is SEHNR and CDR2 is FQNEAQ (reference sequence). CDR3 bases: TGTGCCAGCAGCGTCGCTAGCGGGGGCCCTTCCAATGAGCAGTTCTTC. It encodes CASSVASGGPSNEQFF.

This clonotype was seen only a few times. This rearrangement joins TRBV11-2 to TRBJ2-6; 7 bases are shared with TRBD1. The V and J ends lost 3 bases and 0 bases, in that order; junction bases with no gene match: 17. Germline loops: CDR1 SGHAT, CDR2 FQNNGV. This CDR3 region has 21 residues. The CDR3 DNA reads TGTGCCAGCAGCTTCCCTCCGCCGTCACGGACAGGTCCCTCTGGGGCCAACGTCCTGACTTTC. Translation gives CASSFPPPSRTGPSGANVLTF.

The CDR3 bases are TGCGCCAGCAGCCAAGAAAGAAATCAGCCCCAGCATTTT. It yields the protein CASSQERNQPQHF. V is TRBV4-1 and J is TRBJ1-5; D gene ambiguous. V dropped 0 bases and J dropped 4 bases, with 4 bases sitting between them. The CDR3 consists of 13 residues. From germline, CDR1 is MGHRA and CDR2 YSYEKL.

Of note for this clonotype: Since a much larger clone is just one base distant, this may be a read error. V usage is TRBV6-5 and J usage is TRBJ1-4, with D hard to call. Germline assignment: CDR1 MNHEY and CDR2 SVGAGI. The CDR3 loop spans 15 amino acids. Here the CDR3 reads CASTSSEATNEKLLF. CDR3 sequence (DNA): TGTGCCAGCACCTCTTCGGAAGCAACTAATGAAAAACTGCTTTTT.

Only a few counts were recorded for this clonotype. This chain connects TRBV6-2 or TRBV6-3 to TRBJ2-5, with a tentative D call TRBD2 (6 bases). CDR1 and CDR2 from the germline V gene are MNHEY and SVGEGT. This CDR3 contains 14 residues. V lost 0 bases and J lost 4, with 9 bases in between. CDR3 nucleotides: TGTGCCAGCAGTTACTCGAACGGGGGAGAGACCCAGTACTTC. Residues: CASSYSNGGETQYF.